Listed below are T cell receptor beta chains from one sample, sequenced in a study of blood T cell repertoires in COVID-19. Profiled with immunoSEQ multiplex PCR; TCRdb holds only in-frame clones, not every one. The sample includes 80,000 to 100,000 clones, 65% to 90% of them seen just once. The material sequenced was peripheral blood. The receptor source for this set is a woman older than 75 with active or convalescent COVID-19. The CDR3 runs from the conserved cysteine through the conserved F or W. A D gene is named only where the DNA matches it firmly. Clone size appears in some rows only: once, few, many, or a class for an expanded clone.

d_gene	abundance	v_gene	j_gene	CDR3nt	CDR3aa
NA	NA	TRBV12-5	TRBJ1-2	TGTGCTAGTGGTTTGATCCAGGGCTCCTATGGCTACACCTTC	CASGLIQGSYGYTF
TRBD1	NA	TRBV3-1/TRBV3-2	TRBJ2-1	TGTGCCAGCAGCCAAGGAGGGGGCGATGAGCAGTTCTTC	CASSQGGGDEQFF
NA	NA	TRBV19	TRBJ2-1	TGTGCCAGTAGTTTCTCACGGTACAATGAGCAGTTCTTC	CASSFSRYNEQFF
TRBD1	NA	TRBV30	TRBJ2-7	TGTGCCTGGGCCGGGACAGGGTCCTACGAGCAGTACTTC	CAWAGTGSYEQYF
TRBD1	NA	TRBV6-8	TRBJ1-3	TGTGCCAGCAGTCGCTCCACCGGGACAGGGTCACGGCCCATATATTTT	CASSRSTGTGSRPIYF
TRBD1	NA	TRBV5-1	TRBJ1-5	TGCGCCAGCAGCCCGGGACCCGGACAGGGGGCCGGCAATCAGCCCCAGCATTTT	CASSPGPGQGAGNQPQHF
TRBD2	few	TRBV7-2	TRBJ2-2	TGTGCCAGCAGCTTAGCGGCTAGCGGGAGGTTGGGCACCGGGGAGCTGTTTTTT	CASSLAASGRLGTGELFF
TRBD1	NA	TRBV7-9	TRBJ2-5	TGTGCCAGCAGCTTAGGGGACAGGGAACAAGAGACCCAGTACTTC	CASSLGDREQETQYF
TRBD1	NA	TRBV2	TRBJ2-4	TGTGCCAGCAGTTTGGACAGGGGTGGGGTAAACATTCAGTACTTC	CASSLDRGGVNIQYF
NA	NA	TRBV2	TRBJ2-1	TGTGCCAGCGAACTAGCTGTCTACAATGAGCAGTTCTTC	CASELAVYNEQFF
NA	NA	TRBV30	TRBJ1-1	TGTGCCTGGACCCCCGGGGAGGGATGGAACACTGAAGCTTTCTTT	CAWTPGEGWNTEAFF
NA	NA	TRBV6-2/TRBV6-3	TRBJ2-5	TGTGCCAGCAGTTACGCTCACGGATCGGGTGAGACCCAGTACTTC	CASSYAHGSGETQYF
TRBD1	NA	TRBV7-8	TRBJ2-2	TGTGCCAGCAGCCTACGACGATCACAGGGGAGTAGTTTAGGGTTGCCCGGGGAGCTGTTTTTT	CASSLRRSQGSSLGLPGELFF
TRBD2	NA	TRBV11-2	TRBJ2-3	TGTGCCAGCAGCTTGGGCCGGGGGGGTCTTCGCACAGATACGCAGTATTTT	CASSLGRGGLRTDTQYF
TRBD2	NA	TRBV7-2	TRBJ2-5	TGTGCCAGCAGCTTAGGAGTAGCGGGGGGCCAAGAGACCCAGTACTTC	CASSLGVAGGQETQYF
NA	NA	TRBV6-1	TRBJ1-1	TGTGCCAGCAGTGAATCACTGTGGAGCACTGAAGCTTTCTTT	CASSESLWSTEAFF
TRBD1	NA	TRBV27	TRBJ2-5	TGTGCCAGCAGGACGGGACAGGGCGGGCAAGAGACCCAGTACTTC	CASRTGQGGQETQYF
TRBD1	NA	TRBV6-5	TRBJ2-7	TGTGCCAGCAGTTACTCGGCCAGGGGGTCCTACGAGCAGTACTTC	CASSYSARGSYEQYF
TRBD1	NA	TRBV30	TRBJ2-1	TGTGCCTGGAACTGGGGGGACAGGGTTCAGGACAATGAGCAGTTCTTC	CAWNWGDRVQDNEQFF
TRBD1	NA	TRBV6-5	TRBJ2-7	TGTGCCAGCAGCCCCCCCCTGGGACAGGGATACGAGCAGTACTTC	CASSPPLGQGYEQYF
NA	NA	TRBV12-3/TRBV12-4	TRBJ1-5	TGTGCCAGCAGTTTCGGGGGATTCGGGCCCCAGCATTTT	CASSFGGFGPQHF
NA	NA	TRBV2	TRBJ1-3	TGTGCCAGCAGTGAAGGTGTAGCCACCATATATTTT	CASSEGVATIYF
TRBD1	NA	TRBV5-1	TRBJ2-3	TGCGCCAGCAGCCGGACGACAGGGAGCCCCACAGATACGCAGTATTTT	CASSRTTGSPTDTQYF
TRBD1	NA	TRBV19	TRBJ1-2	TGTGCCAGCTACCGAGGCCCAGGGGGCGAGGGTGGCTACACCTTC	CASYRGPGGEGGYTF
NA	NA	TRBV3-1/TRBV3-2	TRBJ2-3	TGTGCCAGCAGCCATGATGGCGGGGTTGATGTAGATACGCAGTATTTT	CASSHDGGVDVDTQYF
NA	NA	TRBV7-9	TRBJ1-6	TGTGCCAGCAGCCTCACAGGGCGACAGAATTCACCCCTCCACTTT	CASSLTGRQNSPLHF
TRBD2	NA	TRBV13	TRBJ2-5	TGTGCCAGCAGCGATCAAAAACGGACTAGCGGGAGGACGGAAGAGACCCAGTACTTC	CASSDQKRTSGRTEETQYF
TRBD1	few	TRBV13	TRBJ1-6	TGTGCCAGCAGGGAGTGTGGGACAGCTAATAATTCACCCCTCCACTTT	CASRECGTANNSPLHF
TRBD1	NA	TRBV7-2	TRBJ1-1	TGTGCCAGCAGCTTAGGTATGGGGACAGGGGGCAGGAAGACTGAAGCTTTCTTT	CASSLGMGTGGRKTEAFF
TRBD2	NA	TRBV7-3	TRBJ2-3	TGTGCCAGCAGCCCCGGGAGGACGCAGTATTTT	CASSPGRTQYF
NA	NA	TRBV7-2	TRBJ2-5	TGTGCCAGCAGCTTAGTCTTCCAGGAGACCCAGTACTTC	CASSLVFQETQYF
TRBD1	NA	TRBV4-3	TRBJ2-7	TGCGCCAGCAGCCAAGAGGGACAGGGCCGCTACGAGCAGTACTTC	CASSQEGQGRYEQYF
TRBD2	NA	TRBV7-2	TRBJ2-1	TGTGCCAGCAGCCTAGGGGGTGCGGGAGGGATCTACAATGAGCAGTTCTTC	CASSLGGAGGIYNEQFF
TRBD1	NA	TRBV6-5	TRBJ2-7	TGTGCCAGCAATATGGGACAGGGGGTTTACGAGCAGTACTTC	CASNMGQGVYEQYF
NA	NA	TRBV9	TRBJ1-2	TGTGCCAGCAGCGTACCAGGGGCTACCTATGGCTACACCTTC	CASSVPGATYGYTF
NA	NA	TRBV3-1/TRBV3-2	TRBJ1-5	TGTGCCAGCAGCCGTTCAGGTTATAGCAATCAGCCCCAGCATTTT	CASSRSGYSNQPQHF
TRBD1	NA	TRBV9	TRBJ2-1	TGTGCCAGCAGCGCGGGACAGGGGGATTACAATGAGCAGTTCTTC	CASSAGQGDYNEQFF
NA	NA	TRBV6-5	TRBJ1-1	TGTGCCAGCAGACGGGACACTAACACTGAAGCTTTCTTT	CASRRDTNTEAFF
NA	few	TRBV9	TRBJ2-3	TGTGCCAGCAGCGTAGCGGGGGTTGTAGATACGCAGTATTTT	CASSVAGVVDTQYF
NA	NA	TRBV28	TRBJ1-1	TGTGCCAGCAGTTCCTCTCTGGGAGGGGGGAACACTGAAGCTTTCTTT	CASSSSLGGGNTEAFF
TRBD2	NA	TRBV6-2/TRBV6-3	TRBJ2-1	TGTGCCAGCAGTTATACTAGCGCCCGATTGAGCTCCTACAATGAGCAGTTCTTC	CASSYTSARLSSYNEQFF
TRBD1	NA	TRBV5-4	TRBJ1-3	TGTGCCAGCAGCGTGGGACAGGGGCTAGGAGGAAACACCATATATTTT	CASSVGQGLGGNTIYF
NA	once	TRBV6-6	TRBJ2-1	TGTGCCAGCAGTCGCCTCGTTGTAGCGAGGATCTACAATGAGCAGTTCTTC	CASSRLVVARIYNEQFF
NA	NA	TRBV9	TRBJ1-3	TGTGCCAGCAGCGCAACAAAGGGGGTTGGAAACACCATATATTTT	CASSATKGVGNTIYF
TRBD2	NA	TRBV18	TRBJ2-2	TGTGCCAGCTCACCTAACCCGATCGGCGGGAGTACGAGCGGGGAGCTGTTTTTT	CASSPNPIGGSTSGELFF
TRBD2	NA	TRBV3-1/TRBV3-2	TRBJ2-5	TGTGCCAGCAGCCAAGGGGAGACTAGCGGGGTGGAGACCCAGTACTTC	CASSQGETSGVETQYF
NA	few	TRBV6-5	TRBJ2-1	TGTGCCAGCAGTTACTTCGGGTCCAATGAGCAGTTCTTC	CASSYFGSNEQFF
NA	NA	TRBV12-3/TRBV12-4	TRBJ1-1	TGTGCCAGCAGTCCTGACCGGGGTAGGGCTTTCTTT	CASSPDRGRAFF
TRBD2	NA	TRBV7-9	TRBJ2-7	TGTGCCAGCAGCTTGGGGGGGGGACTCTCCTACGAGCAGTACTTC	CASSLGGGLSYEQYF
TRBD1	NA	TRBV28	TRBJ1-4	TGTGCCAGCAGTTCTGGACAGGGGATAAGAGGTACTGAAAAACTGTTTTTT	CASSSGQGIRGTEKLFF